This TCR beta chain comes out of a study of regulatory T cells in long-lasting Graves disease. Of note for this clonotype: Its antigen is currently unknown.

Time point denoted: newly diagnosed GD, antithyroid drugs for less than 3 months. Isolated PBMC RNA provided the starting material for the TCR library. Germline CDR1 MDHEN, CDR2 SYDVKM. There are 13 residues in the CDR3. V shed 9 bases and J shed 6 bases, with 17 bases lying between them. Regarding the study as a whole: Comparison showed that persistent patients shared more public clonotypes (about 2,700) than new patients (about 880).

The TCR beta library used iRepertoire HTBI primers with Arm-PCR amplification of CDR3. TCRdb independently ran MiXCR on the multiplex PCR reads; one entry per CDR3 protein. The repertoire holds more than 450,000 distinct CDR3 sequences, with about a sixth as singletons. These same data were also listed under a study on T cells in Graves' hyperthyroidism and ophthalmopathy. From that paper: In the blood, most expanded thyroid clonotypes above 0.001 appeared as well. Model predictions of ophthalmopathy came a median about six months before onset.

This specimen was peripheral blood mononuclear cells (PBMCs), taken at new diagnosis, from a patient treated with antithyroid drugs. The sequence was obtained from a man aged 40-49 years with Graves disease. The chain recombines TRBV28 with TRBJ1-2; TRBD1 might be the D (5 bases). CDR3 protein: CASQFIDSHGYTF. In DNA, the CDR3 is TGTGCCAGTCAGTTTATAGACAGCCATGGCTACACCTTC.